Listed below are T cell receptor beta chains from one sample, sequenced in a study of CD8+ T cells in alopecia areata. Sequenced by immunoSEQ multiplex PCR; TCRdb stores in-frame clones only, minus some. The data show around 110,000 clones, around three fifths seen once. The source was CD8+ T cells sorted from blood, collected at week 24, from a patient treated with tofacitinib. Every receptor here comes from a human donor with alopecia areata. The CDR3 runs from the conserved cysteine through the conserved F or W. The D gene is left open where the match is weak. Some rows mark clone size as missing; the rest say once, few, many or name a class of expanded clone.

J gene,clone size,V gene,D gene,CDR3 protein,CDR3 DNA
TRBJ1-2,once,TRBV30,NA,CACHRGWEDGYTF,TGTGCCTGCCATAGGGGATGGGAGGATGGCTACACCTTC
TRBJ2-3,NA,TRBV11-2,NA,CASSPMGTQYF,TGTGCCAGCAGCCCCATGGGGACGCAGTATTTT
TRBJ1-5,medium-sized,TRBV4-2,NA,CASSQEPGINQPQHF,TGTGCCAGCAGCCAAGAGCCAGGGATCAATCAGCCCCAGCATTTT
TRBJ2-1,NA,TRBV4-1,NA,CASSQVRVGDEQFF,TGCGCCAGCAGCCAAGTTAGAGTTGGGGATGAGCAGTTCTTC
TRBJ2-7,few,TRBV7-9,NA,CASSPGTSLAYEQYF,TGTGCCAGCAGCCCCGGGACGTCTCTGGCCTACGAGCAGTACTTC
TRBJ1-6,NA,TRBV7-9,NA,CASSLTHPGGAGNSPLHF,TGTGCCAGCAGCTTAACCCACCCTGGCGGGGCAGGAAATTCACCCCTCCACTTT
TRBJ1-2,NA,TRBV15,NA,CATSRDPHGTGNYGYTF,TGTGCCACCAGCAGAGATCCTCACGGGACGGGCAACTATGGCTACACCTTC
TRBJ1-4,few,TRBV29-1,NA,CSVVLGSTNEKLFF,TGCAGCGTTGTACTCGGATCCACTAATGAAAAACTGTTTTTT
TRBJ2-2,NA,TRBV5-1,TRBD2,CASSPRSGGYTGELFF,TGCGCCAGCAGCCCCAGGAGCGGGGGGTACACCGGGGAGCTGTTTTTT
TRBJ2-5,NA,TRBV7-6,NA,CASSHSGQETQYF,TGTGCCAGCAGCCATTCGGGGCAAGAGACCCAGTACTTC
TRBJ2-1,once,TRBV7-9,TRBD2,CASSPLAGEGLYNEQFF,TGTGCCAGCAGCCCCTTAGCGGGGGAGGGCCTCTACAATGAGCAGTTCTTC
TRBJ2-1,NA,TRBV7-3,TRBD2,CASSLHPSGGPYNEQFF,TGTGCCAGCAGCTTACACCCTAGCGGGGGACCCTACAATGAGCAGTTCTTC
TRBJ2-3,NA,TRBV9,NA,CASSVAGASTDTQYF,TGTGCCAGCAGCGTAGCGGGAGCTAGCACAGATACGCAGTATTTT
TRBJ2-7,NA,TRBV11-1,TRBD1,CASSLVGTGVEQYF,TGTGCCAGCAGTCTAGTCGGGACAGGGGTCGAGCAGTACTTC
TRBJ1-1,NA,TRBV9,TRBD1,CASSPRTGSVTEAFF,TGTGCCAGCAGCCCACGGACAGGGTCGGTCACTGAAGCTTTCTTT
TRBJ2-5,NA,TRBV29-1,NA,CSVSTRRRGVPQETQYF,TGCAGCGTCTCAACGAGGCGTCGCGGCGTACCCCAAGAGACCCAGTACTTC
TRBJ2-1,NA,TRBV27,TRBD1,CASAQTGVYNEQFF,TGTGCCAGCGCCCAGACAGGGGTCTACAATGAGCAGTTCTTC
TRBJ1-5,NA,TRBV19,NA,CASSPDAGEGNQPQHF,TGTGCCAGTAGTCCCGATGCCGGAGAGGGCAATCAGCCCCAGCATTTT
TRBJ1-1,NA,TRBV7-2,NA,CASSLVRSTEAFF,TGTGCCAGCAGCTTAGTCCGCAGCACTGAAGCTTTCTTT
TRBJ2-1,NA,TRBV27,NA,CASSLSPVNNEQFF,TGTGCCAGCAGTTTAAGTCCTGTAAACAATGAGCAGTTCTTC
TRBJ1-2,NA,TRBV6-5,NA,CASSYYGTGGGYTF,TGTGCCAGCAGTTACTATGGGACTGGCGGTGGCTACACCTTC
TRBJ2-1,few,TRBV10-3,NA,CAISGGGSYNEQFF,TGTGCCATCAGCGGAGGAGGCTCCTACAATGAGCAGTTCTTC
TRBJ2-5,NA,TRBV7-9,NA,CASSSPLVETQYF,TGTGCCAGCAGCTCCCCACTAGTCGAGACCCAGTACTTC
TRBJ2-7,NA,TRBV6-1,NA,CASSVRPLRSYEQYF,TGTGCCAGCAGTGTTCGACCACTAAGATCCTACGAGCAGTACTTC
TRBJ2-1,NA,TRBV27,NA,CASSLPGTGPYNEQFF,TGTGCCAGCAGTTTGCCCGGAACAGGGCCCTACAATGAGCAGTTCTTC
TRBJ2-4,few,TRBV6-1,TRBD2,CASSDGRGSENIQYF,TGTGCCAGCAGTGATGGGCGGGGGTCTGAAAACATTCAGTACTTC
TRBJ2-3,NA,TRBV6-5,NA,CASSYSMDGTDTQYF,TGTGCCAGCAGTTACTCGATGGACGGCACAGATACGCAGTATTTT
TRBJ2-3,few,TRBV5-6,NA,CASSSTRDHTDTQYF,TGTGCCAGCAGCTCCACCAGGGATCACACAGATACGCAGTATTTT
TRBJ1-5,NA,TRBV30,NA,CAWSVATYSNQPQHF,TGTGCCTGGAGTGTAGCAACTTATAGCAATCAGCCCCAGCATTTT
TRBJ2-7,few,TRBV11-2,NA,CASSLPRTGTPTYEQYF,TGTGCCAGCAGCTTACCCCGCACCGGGACGCCCACCTACGAGCAGTACTTC
TRBJ1-1,NA,TRBV5-4,TRBD1,CASSLYPGQMNTEAFF,TGTGCCAGCAGCTTGTATCCGGGACAGATGAACACTGAAGCTTTCTTT
TRBJ2-1,NA,TRBV29-1,TRBD2,CSVEWGSGGLNEQFF,TGCAGCGTTGAGTGGGGATCGGGGGGGCTTAATGAGCAGTTCTTC
TRBJ2-2,NA,TRBV11-2,NA,CASSFPKPPSGNTGELFF,TGTGCCAGCAGCTTTCCTAAGCCACCCTCCGGGAACACCGGGGAGCTGTTTTTT
TRBJ2-7,NA,TRBV12-5,TRBD2,CASGHGTSGGSYEQYF,TGTGCTAGTGGTCACGGGACTAGCGGGGGTTCCTACGAGCAGTACTTC
TRBJ2-6,NA,TRBV7-8,NA,CASSSRVRGSGANVLTF,TGTGCCAGCAGCAGCAGGGTTAGGGGCTCTGGGGCCAACGTCCTGACTTTC
TRBJ2-2,NA,TRBV2,NA,CASSGDSGELFF,TGTGCCAGCAGCGGGGATAGCGGGGAGCTGTTTTTT
TRBJ1-6,few,TRBV7-9,NA,CASSLGRDSPLHF,TGTGCCAGCAGCTTGGGAAGGGATTCACCCCTCCACTTT
TRBJ1-2,NA,TRBV30,NA,CAWSVGEGYTF,TGTGCCTGGAGTGTAGGGGAAGGCTACACCTTC
TRBJ2-5,NA,TRBV7-9,TRBD1,CASSLPGQQETQYF,TGTGCCAGCAGCCTTCCGGGACAGCAAGAGACCCAGTACTTC
TRBJ2-6,NA,TRBV27,NA,CASSSGTSGANVLTF,TGTGCCAGCAGTTCCGGGACCTCTGGGGCCAACGTCCTGACTTTC
TRBJ1-5,NA,TRBV11-2,NA,CASSLGDSGQPQHF,TGTGCCAGCAGCTTAGGCGACAGCGGTCAGCCCCAGCATTTT
TRBJ2-4,few,TRBV27,NA,CASSSLQRNIQYF,TGTGCCAGCAGTAGTCTCCAGCGGAACATTCAGTACTTC
TRBJ2-1,NA,TRBV27,TRBD1,CASSLGQLVYNEQFF,TGTGCCAGCAGTTTGGGACAGCTTGTCTACAATGAGCAGTTCTTC
TRBJ2-3,few,TRBV6-5,TRBD2,CASSDSSGGTDTQYF,TGTGCCAGCAGTGACTCTAGCGGGGGCACAGATACGCAGTATTTT
TRBJ2-1,NA,TRBV27,NA,CASGDFGTVSYNEQFF,TGTGCCAGCGGGGACTTCGGGACAGTAAGTTACAATGAGCAGTTCTTC
TRBJ1-1,NA,TRBV4-1,NA,CASTYDGNTEAFF,TGCGCCAGCACCTACGACGGGAACACTGAAGCTTTCTTT
TRBJ2-7,NA,TRBV11-2,NA,CASSLGQFLGYEQYF,TGTGCCAGCAGCTTAGGGCAGTTTTTAGGTTACGAGCAGTACTTC
TRBJ2-7,NA,TRBV5-6,NA,CASSLQGSSYEQYF,TGTGCCAGCAGCTTACAGGGAAGCTCCTACGAGCAGTACTTC
TRBJ2-7,NA,TRBV5-6,NA,CASSSGGSLYEQYF,TGTGCCAGCTCTTCTGGGGGCAGTCTCTACGAGCAGTACTTC
TRBJ2-7,NA,TRBV5-6,TRBD2,CASSLREAGGYEQYF,TGTGCCAGCAGCTTGCGGGAGGCTGGAGGTTACGAGCAGTACTTC
TRBJ2-2,NA,TRBV9,NA,CASSFGGAGELFF,TGTGCCAGCAGCTTTGGGGGTGCCGGGGAGCTGTTTTTT
TRBJ2-5,NA,TRBV13,TRBD1,CASSAGTGGEETQYF,TGTGCCAGCAGCGCCGGGACAGGGGGCGAGGAGACCCAGTACTTC
TRBJ2-7,NA,TRBV29-1,NA,CSVDTGSSYEQYF,TGCAGCGTTGATACGGGTAGCTCCTACGAGCAGTACTTC
TRBJ1-1,few,TRBV25-1,NA,CASRVGLGTEAFF,TGTGCCAGTAGGGTGGGGCTCGGGACTGAAGCTTTCTTT
TRBJ2-7,few,TRBV27,NA,CASSLSHPPQAYEQYF,TGTGCCAGCAGTTTATCGCACCCTCCACAGGCCTACGAGCAGTACTTC
TRBJ1-5,NA,TRBV4-1,NA,CASSQVGGMSQPQHF,TGCGCCAGCAGCCAAGTTGGGGGGATGAGTCAGCCCCAGCATTTT
TRBJ1-1,NA,TRBV6-5,TRBD1,CASSYRGPAEAFF,TGTGCCAGCAGTTACAGGGGGCCCGCTGAAGCTTTCTTT
TRBJ2-3,NA,TRBV7-9,NA,CASSPRTDTDTQYF,TGTGCCAGCAGCCCAAGGACAGACACAGATACGCAGTATTTT